This T cell receptor (beta chain) was recorded in a study of cytomegalovirus exposure and HLA in healthy donors (dated by TCRdb to between 2016 and 2019). About the full investigation: An earlier analysis of 587 of the donors reported about 280 Gb of sequence data and 100 million to 120 million unique TCR beta sequences obtained from about 179 million T cells. Of the approximately 400 genotyped donors, over 80% were placed in the genetic ancestry cluster associated with self-reported Caucasian donors. In the later analysis, no new phenotypic data were used to find candidate immune exposures; instead, reliance was placed on TCR beta sequences and their occurrence across donors. To predict cytomegalovirus infection status, the study brought together high-throughput TCR immunosequencing, statistical association of individual TCRs with disease status, and machine learning. Donor age, sex, ethnicity and CMV serostatus were collected together with the repertoire data. The study was designed to test whether signatures of past pathogen exposure could be identified by cataloging public T cell receptors. In an earlier analysis of more than 550 of the donors, high-throughput TCR beta sequencing was used to judge whether each TCR beta V gene segment behaved as functional or pseudogenic. Typing coverage varied by locus: roughly 629-640 donors for A, B, C, DRB1 and DQB1; approximately 520 for DQA1; about 570 for DPA1; approximately 470 for DPB1. HLA typing covered class I and class II loci at four-digit resolution. To study patterns of TCR occurrence, a later analysis re-analyzed previously published TCR beta repertoires from around 700 donors and added high-resolution HLA genotyping. Because of strong linkage in the cohort, 4 to 6 DR-DQ haplotypes were treated as single units for association and clustering. Along with the approximately 650-subject first cohort, a separate validation cohort of about 110 different subjects was used. Using immunosequencing, the study profiled T cell repertoires from about 610 subjects and related those repertoires to cytomegalovirus serostatus. Approximately 330 gigabases of sequencing data and around 88 million unique TCR sequences made up an early release that covered 500 to 650 HLA-typed donors. Among about 400 genotyped donors of the cohort, an average of approximately 240,000 unique TCR beta nucleotide sequences was sequenced per donor, of which roughly 17% were non-productive. A later genetic analysis used genome-wide SNP genotypes for about three fifths of the 666 donors, treating that subset as a discovery cohort. Every repertoire in the discovery cohort had been generated on one and the same sequencing platform.

Overall results and qualifications from the work: Because counts were too low, about 17 rarely observed V segments, including chromosome 9 orphons, were excluded from the earlier analysis of a few hundred of the donors. The only immune exposure information available for the cohort was CMV serostatus. Sequencing depth was assumed to be roughly uniform across donors in the presence/absence analyses, though that assumption may not hold. The classifier was reported to diagnose cytomegalovirus status with high specificity and sensitivity in both the original cohort and the validation cohort. A later analysis found that TCR association rates varied across HLA loci, with DRB1 alleles showing the most associated TCRs and HLA-C alleles the fewest. Most TCR sequences were seen in very few donors, while some public TCRs were found in many individuals. In a later analysis, most CMV-associated TCR beta chains were found to appear HLA-restricted, with HLA associations seemingly driven largely by CMV exposure. Compared with equally common non-associated chains, HLA-associated TCR beta chains in a later analysis were more clonally expanded and had lower generation probabilities. In a later genetic analysis, fewer N-insertions in productive TCRs were reported among donors in an Asian-associated ancestry cluster than the roughly 700-donor mean. According to a later analysis, parvovirus B19, influenza, CMV and Epstein-Barr virus appeared linked to several top co-occurrence clusters. Strong co-occurrence of HLA alleles, especially DR and DQ, made assigning TCR associations to individual alleles difficult. In a later genetic analysis, a missense DCLRE1C variant was associated with V-gene and J-gene trimming of TCR beta chains, and the association was replicated in an independent cohort. In a later analysis, around 15,000 TCR beta sequences were associated with specific HLA alleles at a false discovery rate of 0.05. Only TCR beta chains were sequenced in this cohort, and the absence of alpha or paired-chain data limited detectable features. The 87-base-pair reads could not distinguish some IMGT-functional V segments, including TRBV6-2 and TRBV6-3, so those segments were excluded. Broadly in line with IMGT annotations, most TCR beta V segments showed up in productive rearrangements about 87% or about 30% of the time in an earlier analysis of 450 to 600 of the donors. The study listed 150 to 200 TCR beta chains as associated with cytomegalovirus. A further reported finding was that TCR beta sequences accurately predicted the HLA-A and HLA-B alleles for most subjects in the first cohort. The sequencing pipeline was judged likely to have produced a cluster of highly shared sequence variants as a technical artifact. Linkage disequilibrium might explain the correlated functional status among segregating V segments, but an unknown experimental factor could not be ruled out. Three of the identified cytomegalovirus-associated TCR beta chains were confirmed in vitro to be specific for cytomegalovirus antigens. According to the authors, the approach could potentially be generalized to other disease states and immunological phenotypes. HLA typing was unavailable for some donors at each locus, so association tests used only the typed subset.

Cut back by 1 base and 10 bases, the V and J ends lie 8 bases apart. The cysteine opens and the phenylalanine closes a CDR3 of 11 amino acids. CDR3 DNA only is kept here, 33 bases in frame from base 1. CDR1 DFQATT and CDR2 SNEGSKA are derived from the germline V gene (reference sequence). The cohort consisted of 600 to 700 healthy bone marrow donors. All cohort members were sampled while nominally healthy, although unrecorded immune exposures were likely present. The donor tested CMV seronegative, placing the donor among the roughly 340 seronegative members of the cohort. Each donor provided a peripheral blood sample, and peripheral blood mononuclear cells were used for TCR beta sequencing. Genomic DNA was extracted from the blood cell samples with the Qiagen DNeasy Blood Extraction Kit. Comments on this clone: Its antigen has not been determined. No base qualities exist here, and no much larger clone lies one base off it.

Preparation of the library involved the immunoSEQ multiplex PCR assay. The multiplex PCR relied on a mix of 60 forward primers for TCR Vbeta segments and 13 reverse primers for TCR Jbeta segments. The CDR3 region of rearranged TCR beta genes was amplified from genomic DNA by a multiplex PCR assay. Amplified TCR beta libraries were sequenced as 87-base-pair reads on the Illumina HiSeq System. The paper's data handling went like this. A later analysis counted some 80 million unique TCR beta chains across the roughly 700 repertoires, and some 12 million of these chains were shared by at least two donors. To remove PCR and sequencing errors, raw reads were error-corrected and collapsed into unique sequences using a nearest-neighbor algorithm that merged closely related sequences. Alignment of CDR3 sequences to IMGT reference sequences was used to assign V, D and J gene segments. Each retained sequence needed at least a six-nucleotide match to both a V gene segment and a J gene segment. A rearrangement counted as productive if the CDR3 had no stop codons and remained in frame with V and J, and every other rearrangement counted as non-productive. Following IMGT convention, CDR3 was defined as the stretch from the second conserved V-encoded cysteine to the conserved J-encoded phenylalanine. Sequences without an unambiguous match to a single V gene segment were excluded from the earlier analysis of about 630 of the donors. An earlier analysis of fewer than 750 of the donors called V segments functional above 56.7% productive rearrangements and segregating when the between-donor standard deviation exceeded 5%. To diagnose cytomegalovirus status from the catalog of TCR beta chain sequences, a statistical classification framework was built. V and J gene assignment, in a later analysis, came from comparing TCR nucleotide sequences with IMGT/GENE-DB human TR gene sequences. In a later analysis, CDR3 sequences and most-parsimonious VDJ recombination scenarios were assigned using the TCRdist pipeline. In a later analysis, every TCR beta chain was defined by the combination of its CDR3 amino acid sequence and its V-gene family, and reads without a unique V-gene family were dropped. A later analysis removed over 500 highly shared, low-generation-probability nucleotide sequences to deal with suspected cross-contamination and a sequencing artifact. For each public chain, a later analysis derived a clonal expansion index from normalized ranks of inferred template counts within each repertoire. Generation probabilities in a later analysis came from a VDJ recombination model fitted to out-of-frame rearrangements, and those results were checked against IGoR. In a later analysis, hypergeometric tests were used to score TCR-TCR, TCR-HLA and TCR-CMV co-occurrence, with a repertoire-size bias correction applied to TCR pairs. To estimate false discovery rates, a later analysis permuted the HLA or CMV assignments 20 times. In a later analysis, co-occurring TCRs were grouped using DBSCAN, with TCRdist sequence similarity added in when clustering inside HLA-allele-positive subsets. Repertoires with fewer than 30,000 or more than 120,000 public chains were left out of co-occurrence clustering, as were roughly five repertoires with anomalous nucleotide sharing. TCRdb limited this immuneACCESS table to in-frame rearrangements with V and J called. A share of clones is missing; checked studies link under half to unresolved V genes, and the rest is unexplained. That table gives V, J and clone size, and the DNA gave D and trimming. The sample table shows 110,000 or so clones, and around 75% are seen once. 2.1% of the sample comes from the top ten.

This clonotype was obtained from a man aged 25 to 40 in good health and CMV-seronegative. Rearrangement joined TRBV20-1 to TRBJ1-3; confidence is insufficient to name the D gene. The material sequenced was PBMCs. The sequenced DNA: TGCAGTGCTAGAGTTGGAGGGACCATATATTTT. This codes for CSARVGGTIYF.